A single sample gave rise to the 26 T cell receptor beta chains below, sequenced in a study of blood T cell repertoires in COVID-19. Here immunoSEQ multiplex PCR was the method, and the copy in TCRdb shows in-frame clones only, minus some. The table lists some 350,000 clones, more than 75% of them singletons, with 3% in the top ten. The sample was peripheral blood. Receptors were obtained from a human donor in a cohort sampled during active COVID-19.

The chain couples TRBV3-1 (or the pseudogene TRBV3-2) to TRBJ2-7; TRBD2 might be the D (6 bases). The CDR3 contains 17 residues. In germline, CDR1 is LGHDT, CDR2 YNNKEL (reference sequence). V was clipped by 0 bases and J by 2 bases, with 17 bases between them. The CDR3 reads CASSQESGPASAYEQYF. In nucleotides, the CDR3 is TGTGCCAGCAGCCAAGAATCCGGGCCCGCTAGCGCCTACGAGCAGTACTTC.

The chain is built from TRBV7-8 and TRBJ2-7; 9 positions agree with TRBD1. V gave up 5 bases and J gave up 6 bases; unmatched junction bases: 11. From germline, CDR1 is SGHVS and CDR2 FQNEAQ. There are 15 residues in the CDR3. The DNA of the CDR3 is TGTGCCAGCAGCCGTACAGGGGGCGTTTTGTTCGAGCAGTACTTC. Its translation is CASSRTGGVLFEQYF.

Only a few counts were recorded for this clone. The V call is TRBV12-3 or TRBV12-4, the J call TRBJ1-1; unclear D gene. The ends were cut back, 6 bases at V and 7 bases at J, with 15 bases in the middle. CDR3 length: 13 amino acids. The CDR3 region is CASRPTIFREAFF. The CDR3 coding sequence is TGTGCCAGCAGGCCTACGATATTCCGTGAAGCTTTCTTT.

This chain links TRBV18 with TRBJ2-7, with a possible D match to TRBD1 (5 bases). V dropped 6 bases and J dropped 0 bases, with 9 bases sitting between them. The V gene's germline CDR1 is KGHSH and CDR2 LQKENI. This CDR3 has 13 amino acids. The CDR3 region is CASSLGASYEQYF. The CDR3 coding sequence is TGTGCCAGCTCCCTTGGGGCCTCCTACGAGCAGTACTTC.

The V and J genes are TRBV5-4 and TRBJ2-7; maybe TRBD1 (7 bases). The V gene lost 0 bases and the J gene lost 7 bases, with 14 bases spanning the gap. Germline assignment: CDR1 SGHNT and CDR2 YYREEE (reference sequence). This CDR3 is built from 14 residues. CDR3 amino acids: CASSLGQGLREQYF. CDR3 in DNA: TGTGCCAGCAGCTTGGGACAGGGACTGAGGGAGCAGTACTTC.

The chain combines TRBV3-1 (or the pseudogene TRBV3-2) with TRBJ2-3; D may be TRBD2 (6 bases). V was trimmed by 6 bases and J by 2 bases, leaving 15 bases between them. CDR3 length: 15 amino acids. Germline CDR1 is LGHDT and CDR2 is YNNKEL (reference sequence). This chain's CDR3 is CASSPGTFTTDTQYF. CDR3 bases: TGTGCCAGCAGTCCTGGGACTTTTACCACAGATACGCAGTATTTT.

J is TRBJ1-5 and V is TRBV11-2; 9 bases agree with TRBD1. Germline V gives CDR1 SGHAT, CDR2 FQNNGV. The CDR3 extends over 15 amino acids. V shed 4 bases, J shed 3 bases, and the junction held 4 bases outside the gene matches. DNA of the CDR3: TGTGCCAGCAGCTGGCGGACAGGGGCCAATCAGCCCCAGCATTTT. Translated, it gives CASSWRTGANQPQHF.

The chain couples TRBV3-1 (or the pseudogene TRBV3-2) to TRBJ2-1; TRBD2 aligns across 12 bases. Germline V lookup: CDR1 LGHDT, CDR2 YNNKEL (reference sequence). With V trimmed by 4 bases and J by 4 bases, 14 bases remained unmatched. This CDR3 is built from 19 residues. The CDR3 protein is CASSPPIARLAGDYNEQFF. In nucleotides, the CDR3 is TGTGCCAGCAGCCCCCCAATCGCGAGACTAGCGGGAGATTACAATGAGCAGTTCTTC.

DNA of the CDR3: TGTGCCAGCAGTTACGACCAATGGACAGGAAACACTGAAGCTTTCTTT. It translates to CASSYDQWTGNTEAFF. The chain couples TRBV6-5 to TRBJ1-1; 7 nucleotides align to TRBD1. Trimming cost V 2 bases and J 2 bases; bases outside gene matches: 8. This CDR3 is 16 amino acids long. Germline values: CDR1 MNHEY, CDR2 SVGAGI.

This CDR3 is CASSSTAGRDTGELFF. CDR3 bases: TGTGCCAGTAGTTCCACTGCAGGGAGGGACACCGGGGAGCTGTTTTTT. This chain uses TRBV19 with TRBJ2-2; 7 bases fit TRBD2. CDR3 length equals 16 residues. The junction had 9 bases not matched to a gene; V was cut back by 5 bases and J by 3 bases. The germline gives CDR1 LNHDA, CDR2 SQIVND (reference sequence).

The chain couples TRBV27 to TRBJ2-7; 13 bases map to TRBD2. The CDR3 loop spans 15 amino acids. Germline V gene sequence: CDR1 MNHEY, CDR2 SMNVEV (reference sequence). Trimming at V came to 8 bases and at J to 5 bases, leaving 9 bases not matched to a gene. The CDR3 DNA reads as TGTGCCAGCGGCCTCGGGACTAGCGGGGCAGACGAGCAGTACTTC. This codes for CASGLGTSGADEQYF.

The chain carries TRBV7-3 and TRBJ2-2, with a possible D match to TRBD1 (5 bases). The CDR3 consists of 14 residues. In germline, CDR1 is SGHTA, CDR2 FQGTGA. Trimming stripped 0 bases from V and 7 bases from J, with 9 bases between. This CDR3 is CASSLTGVGGELFF. As DNA, the CDR3 is TGTGCCAGCAGCTTAACAGGGGTGGGCGGGGAGCTGTTTTTT.

V is TRBV16 and J is TRBJ2-7; 7 bases agree with TRBD1. The V segment lost 5 bases and the J segment 3 bases; nucleotides outside the gene matches: 7. The germline CDR1 and CDR2 sequences are KGHSY and FQNENV. The CDR3 is 14 amino acids. The CDR3 spells CASSYRDRVYEQYF. As DNA, the CDR3 is TGTGCCAGCAGCTACCGGGACAGAGTCTACGAGCAGTACTTC.

The V gene is TRBV28, the J gene TRBJ2-5; the D is unclear. CDR1 MDHEN and CDR2 SYDVKM come from the germline V gene. CDR3 size: 12 residues. V was pared by 2 bases and J by 3 bases, with 4 bases between. In nucleotides, the CDR3 is TGTGCCAGCAGTTTACTAAAAGAGACCCAGTACTTC. This gives the protein CASSLLKETQYF.

The chain carries TRBV6-5 and TRBJ2-7, with D perhaps TRBD1 (6 bases). This CDR3 has 13 amino acids. Trimming pared 2 bases from V and 2 bases from J, leaving 7 bases between. The germline V gene encodes CDR1 MNHEY and CDR2 SVGAGI. The CDR3 nucleotides are TGTGCCAGCAGTTACCGACAGGCCTACGAGCAGTACTTC. Its protein is CASSYRQAYEQYF.

The V call is TRBV12-5, the J call TRBJ1-3; D possibly corresponds to TRBD1 (5 bases). Trimming pared 8 bases from V and 0 bases from J, leaving 8 bases between. This CDR3 has 13 residues. Germline assignment: CDR1 LGHNT and CDR2 FRNRAP. As DNA, the CDR3 is TGTGCTAGTTCCGGGGGCTCTGGAAACACCATATATTTT. Translating it yields CASSGGSGNTIYF.

This clone appeared a single time. The V gene is TRBV5-4, the J gene TRBJ2-7, with a tentative D call TRBD2 (6 bases). The CDR3 is made up of 14 amino acids. Germline V gene lookup returns CDR1 SGHNT and CDR2 YYREEE (reference sequence). V dropped 0 bases and J dropped 4 bases, with 11 bases sitting between them. Here the CDR3 reads CASSLGGEVYEQYF. The CDR3, as DNA: TGTGCCAGCAGCTTGGGAGGGGAGGTTTACGAGCAGTACTTC. Full variable domain (outside the CDR3, taken from reference TRBV5-4 and TRBJ2-7): ETGVTQSPTHLIKTRGQQVTLRCSSQSGHNTVSWYQQALGQGPQFIFQYYREEENGRGNFPPRFSGLQFPNYSSELNVNALELDDSALYLCASSLGGEVYEQYFGPGTRLTVT.

V usage is TRBV19 and J usage is TRBJ2-5; 10 bases fit TRBD2. The CDR3 has 16 amino acids. Trimming at V came to 2 bases and at J to 4 bases, leaving 7 bases not matched to a gene. CDR1 and CDR2 (germline): LNHDA, SQIVND (reference sequence). CDR3 DNA: TGTGCCAGTAGTATACAGGCTAGCGGGAGTGGAGAGACCCAGTACTTC. It translates to CASSIQASGSGETQYF.

This clone was observed a few times. The chain is built from TRBV13 and TRBJ2-7; 9 nucleotides align to TRBD2. V was clipped by 0 bases and J by 3 bases; unmatched bases: 0. Germline V gene data show CDR1 as PRHDT and CDR2 as FYEKMQ (reference sequence). The CDR3 consists of 14 residues. CDR3 nucleotide sequence: TGTGCCAGCAGCTTAGGGACTAGCGGCTACGAGCAGTACTTC. Translated: CASSLGTSGYEQYF.

V gene TRBV3-1 (or the pseudogene TRBV3-2) combines with J gene TRBJ1-1, with 7 bases lining up with TRBD1. This CDR3 contains 14 residues. With 3 bases clipped from V and 5 bases from J, the junction kept 6 bases outside the gene matches. Germline V gene sequence: CDR1 LGHDT, CDR2 YNNKEL (reference sequence). CDR3 sequence reads: CASSHRQGRTEAFF. CDR3 sequence (DNA): TGTGCCAGCAGCCATCGACAGGGAAGGACTGAAGCTTTCTTT.

This clone was counted a few times. The chain recombines TRBV28 with TRBJ1-2, with D hard to call. CDR1 is MDHEN and CDR2 is SYDVKM in the germline V gene. The CDR3 spans 16 residues. V shed 1 base and J shed 0 bases, with 12 bases lying between them. CDR3 bases: TGTGCCAGCAGTTTATCTGCTGGGAGACCTAACTATGGCTACACCTTC. Translated: CASSLSAGRPNYGYTF.

This clone was seen only a few times. The V and J genes are TRBV9 and TRBJ2-7; 11 nucleotides line up with TRBD1. Germline V CDR1 and CDR2: SGDLS, YYNGEE. The V segment lost 0 bases and the J segment 0 bases; nucleotides outside the gene matches: 2. CDR3 length: 16 residues. The CDR3 spells CASSVGDRGASYEQYF. CDR3 nucleotide sequence: TGTGCCAGCAGCGTAGGGGACAGGGGGGCCTCCTACGAGCAGTACTTC. Combining the CDR3 with reference TRBV9 and TRBJ2-7 gives the whole variable domain DSGVTQTPKHLITATGQRVTLRCSPRSGDLSVYWYQQSLDQGLQFLIQYYNGEERAKGNILERFSAQQFPDLHSELNLSSLELGDSALYFCASSVGDRGASYEQYFGPGTRLTVT.

This chain joins TRBV4-1 and TRBJ1-2; possibly TRBD1 for D (6 bases). Trimming cost V 5 bases and J 4 bases, with 14 bases left between them. The length of the CDR3 is 14 residues. In germline, CDR1 is MGHRA, CDR2 YSYEKL. The CDR3, as DNA: TGCGCCAGCAGCAAGGGGGAACGCAGCTATGGCTACACCTTC. Its translation: CASSKGERSYGYTF.

V usage is TRBV18 and J usage is TRBJ2-1; D is ambiguous. V lost 1 base and J lost 10, with 20 bases in between. CDR1 KGHSH and CDR2 LQKENI come from the germline V gene. The CDR3 sequence is 16 residues long. The CDR3 sequence: CASSPLAANPTGEQFF. CDR3 bases: TGTGCCAGCTCACCACTGGCAGCCAACCCCACCGGGGAGCAGTTCTTC. Combining the CDR3 with reference TRBV18 and TRBJ2-1 gives the whole variable domain NAGVMQNPRHLVRRRGQEARLRCSPMKGHSHVYWYRQLPEEGLKFMVYLQKENIIDESGMPKERFSAEFPKEGPSILRIQQVVRGDSAAYFCASSPLAANPTGEQFFGPGTRLTVL.

The chain has TRBV24-1 and TRBJ1-5, with TRBD1 as a possible D gene (5 bases). From germline, CDR1 is KGHDR and CDR2 SFDVKD. The V end lost 5 bases, the J end lost 13 bases, and 20 bases lay between the germline ends. The CDR3 has 14 residues. CDR3 DNA: TGTGCCACCAGTGCCCAGGGACCCGGGGGACGACAGCATTTT. This encodes CATSAQGPGGRQHF.

The chain uses TRBV7-8 and TRBJ2-1, with D perhaps matching TRBD1 (6 bases). The V end was cut by 1 base, the J end by 4 bases, with 14 bases between. CDR1 is SGHVS, CDR2 FQNEAQ, per germline. The CDR3 is made up of 16 amino acids. CDR3 residues: CASSLDQRTAYNEQFF. DNA for the CDR3: TGTGCCAGCAGCTTAGATCAACGGACAGCTTACAATGAGCAGTTCTTC.